The sample holds a few counts of the clone carrying this TCR beta chain. What it binds is unknown. Sequencing libraries made from TCR beta cDNA carried unique molecular identifiers. Researchers reported 550,000 or so cDNA molecules coming from around 1 to 9.1 million T cells. MiXCR, applied by TCRdb to the PCR reads, yields one record per CDR3 protein. Of a few hundred thousand distinct CDR3 sequences detected, less than 35% appear once; the ten largest clones hold 13%. The data derive from a study of post-analysis software for immune sequencing data. In the study overall: Courses of disease covered relapsing-remitting, secondary progressive and progressive-relapsing multiple sclerosis.

This CDR3 region has 17 residues. After removal of 2 bases from V and 1 base from J, the junction contained 6 bases not matched to a gene. The germline V gene encodes CDR1 SGHRS and CDR2 YFSETQ. Study-wide points: Strong co-clustering by F measure linked samples that shared a preparation batch. Controls had significantly higher normalized Chao1 diversity than multiple sclerosis patients. TRBV5-6, TRBV5-1 and TRBV20-1 were among four or five TRBV segments more frequent in patients than controls.

This clonotype originated in a girl aged 5-17 years with multiple sclerosis. The chain combines TRBV5-1 with TRBJ2-6; 7 bases fit TRBD1. The sequenced sample was blood. The CDR3 region has the DNA TGCGCCAGCAGCTTAGGGCAGGGGGTATCTGGGGCCAACGTCCTGACTTTC. Its translation is CASSLGQGVSGANVLTF.